Presented here are 13 T cell receptor beta chains from one specimen sequenced in a study of CD8 T cells in ankylosing spondylitis (dated by TCRdb to 2015 to 2018). The investigation overall reported the following: Blood from ankylosing spondylitis patients appeared to be characterized by a TCR beta motif composed of roughly 8 highly homologous amino acid variants.

The library was made by 5' RACE. Sequencing was performed on an Illumina HiSeq 2500. The public reads were quality trimmed at Q25 with fastp and then assembled into clones with MiXCR by TCRdb, keeping productive beta chains. All rows with the same CDR3 protein become a single entry with the most common DNA and genes. The sample data list hundreds of thousands of distinct CDR3 sequences, and 25% to 30% of these were observed just once. 0.89% of the sample belongs to the ten largest clones. Their antigens are not known. Input material: blood, either unsorted or a sorted T cell fraction (not recorded which). These TCRs come from a male donor with ankylosing spondylitis.

The gene calls are TRBV3-1 and TRBJ2-2; no definite D call. V shed 0 bases and J shed 5 bases, with 16 bases lying between them. This CDR3 spans 17 amino acids. The germline gives CDR1 LGHDT, CDR2 YNNKEL (reference sequence). In nucleotides, the CDR3 is TGTGCCAGCAGCCAAGATTTGTACGGAGACGGGACCGGGGAGCTGTTTTTT. Translating it yields CASSQDLYGDGTGELFF.

There are a few counts of this clonotype. This rearrangement joins TRBV20-1 to TRBJ2-1, with TRBD2 identical over 9 bases. The germline V gene encodes CDR1 DFQATT and CDR2 SNEGSKA (reference sequence). V lost 6 bases and J lost 6; bases outside the gene matches: 12. The CDR3 is 15 amino acids. The CDR3 nucleotides are TGCAGTGCCAACTGGGGGACTAGCCTGGTCAATGAGCAGTTCTTC. Translation gives CSANWGTSLVNEQFF.

This clonotype was detected a few times. The chain combines TRBV7-9 with TRBJ2-1; D unclear. Between the trimmed V and J ends, which lost 10 bases and 3 bases, there was a span of 19 bases. Looked up from germline, CDR1 is SEHNR and CDR2 is FQNEAQ (reference sequence). The CDR3 extends over 15 amino acids. The CDR3 DNA is TGTGCCATCTTTACGGCGTCATTCGACTACAATGAGCAGTTCTTC. It codes for CAIFTASFDYNEQFF. The complete variable domain, with remaining parts taken from reference TRBV7-9 and TRBJ2-1, reads DTGVSQNPRHKITKRGQNVTFRCDPISEHNRLYWYRQTLGQGPEFLTYFQNEAQLEKSRLLSDRFSAERPKGSFSTLEIQRTEQGDSAMYLCAIFTASFDYNEQFFGPGTRLTVL.

J is TRBJ2-2 and V is TRBV6-1; 9 nucleotides align to TRBD1. J lost 4 bases, V lost 8 bases, and 11 bases had no gene match. This CDR3 has 16 amino acids. Germline V gives CDR1 MNHNS, CDR2 SASEGT. In nucleotides, the CDR3 is TGTGCCAGCGGAAAATTACAGGGGGCGGTCACCGGGGAGCTGTTTTTT. It codes for CASGKLQGAVTGELFF.

The gene calls are TRBV11-2 and TRBJ2-5; 11 bases fit TRBD2. The length of the CDR3 is 15 residues. Germline V gene data show CDR1 as SGHAT and CDR2 as FQNNGV. Losses at the gene ends were 4 bases for V and 4 bases for J; bases not matched to a gene: 5. The CDR3 sequence: CASSSTSGSGETQYF. CDR3 nucleotide sequence: TGTGCCAGCAGCTCCACTAGCGGGAGCGGAGAGACCCAGTACTTC.

The genes are TRBV2 and TRBJ2-7; D perhaps matches TRBD2 (5 bases). The CDR3 totals 14 residues. CDR1 and CDR2 from the germline V gene are SNHLY and FYNNEI. Deletions cut 8 bases from V and 0 bases from J, with 14 bases between. In DNA form, the CDR3 reads TGTGCCAGCCTCCGGGAAACTAGCTCCTACGAGCAGTACGTC. Protein product: CASLRETSSYEQYV.

With regard to this clonotype: Sequence at one end of the junction differs from germline and may be a read error. CDR3 amino acids: CASTFGGRGGGETKYF. CDR3 DNA sequence: TGTGCCAGCACCTTTGGCGGAAGGGGAGGTGGAGAGACCAAGTACTTC. This chain links TRBV6-1 with TRBJ2-5; a weak D match, TRBD2 (6 bases). The CDR3 loop spans 16 amino acids. Per the germline V gene, CDR1 is MNHNS and CDR2 is SASEGT.

This chain joins TRBV5-1 and TRBJ1-5; D is unresolved. Germline V gene data show CDR1 as SGHRS and CDR2 as YFSETQ. Trimming pared 0 bases from V and 3 bases from J, leaving 7 bases between. CDR3 length equals 14 residues. The CDR3 loop reads CASSLDGLNQPQHF. CDR3 DNA sequence: TGCGCCAGCAGCTTGGACGGGCTCAATCAGCCCCAGCATTTT.

The DNA of the CDR3 is TGTGCCAGCAGCTTAGAGTGGGCACAAGAGACCCAGTACTTC. Residues: CASSLEWAQETQYF. The chain has TRBV7-2 and TRBJ2-5, with D uncertain. The CDR3 extends over 14 amino acids. V lost 1 base to trimming and J lost 2 bases, with 8 bases between them. CDR1 SGHTA and CDR2 FQGNSA come from the germline V gene.

V and J are TRBV6-5 and TRBJ2-5; D is uncertain. This CDR3 has 14 residues. Per the germline V gene, CDR1 is MNHEY and CDR2 is SVGAGI. Trimming took off 2 bases at V and 4 bases at J, with 11 bases between the two ends. The CDR3 DNA reads as TGTGCCAGCAGTTACCCTATTCCGGGAGAGACCCAGTACTTC. Its protein is CASSYPIPGETQYF.

Only one count was recorded for this clonotype. The chain joins TRBV5-1 to TRBJ1-5; D is uncertain. CDR3 length: 13 amino acids. Germline assignment: CDR1 SGHRS and CDR2 YFSETQ. The V and J ends lost 5 bases and 2 bases respectively, with 8 bases between them. The CDR3 region has the DNA TGCGCCAGCAGAGGTGAGGGCAATCAGCCCCAGCATTTT. Translating it yields CASRGEGNQPQHF. Looking up the rest from reference TRBV5-1 and TRBJ1-5 gives the full variable domain: KAGVTQTPRYLIKTRGQQVTLSCSPISGHRSVSWYQQTPGQGLQFLFEYFSETQRNKGNFPGRFSGRQFSNSRSEMNVSTLELGDSALYLCASRGEGNQPQHFGDGTRLSIL.

The V call is TRBV10-3, the J call TRBJ2-7; 14 bases are a match to TRBD2. With 3 bases clipped from V and 9 bases from J, the junction kept 7 bases outside the gene matches. The CDR3 spans 15 residues. The germline gives CDR1 ENHRY, CDR2 SYGVKD. Here the CDR3 DNA reads TGTGCCATCAGTGACCCGGGACTAGCGGGGGCTGGGCAGTACGTC. This translates into CAISDPGLAGAGQYV.

This clonotype was detected only a few times. The chain joins TRBV2 to TRBJ2-2; D is undetermined. Per germline, CDR1 SNHLY and CDR2 FYNNEI. With 2 bases removed from V and 2 bases from J, the gap between germline ends came to 9 bases. The CDR3 consists of 15 residues. The CDR3, as DNA: TGTGCCAGCAGTGAAAACCCCCGAAACACCGGGGAGCTGTTTTTT. Translation: CASSENPRNTGELFF.